This T cell receptor beta chain was identified in a study of cytomegalovirus exposure and HLA in healthy donors. Here immunoSEQ multiplex PCR was the method, and the copy in TCRdb shows in-frame clones only, minus some. The sample comprises 110,000 or so clones, about 85% of which are singletons, and around 3.1% rests with the top ten. V lost 5 bases, J lost 7 bases, and 11 bases stayed unmatched. The CDR3 spans 16 residues. Germline V gene data show CDR1 as SEHNR and CDR2 as FQNEAQ (reference sequence). V usage is TRBV7-9 and J usage is TRBJ1-6, with 7 bases lining up with TRBD1. This receptor was identified in a woman younger than 35 in good health and CMV-seronegative. Input material: PBMCs. As DNA, the CDR3 is TGTGCCAGCAGCAACCCCCTCCCAGGGGGGAATTCACCCCTCCACTTT. Its protein product is CASSNPLPGGNSPLHF.